The table lists the clone carrying this T cell receptor (beta chain) with a count of one. The antigen remains undetermined. The sample is drawn from a study of cytotoxic CD8 clonotypes in ibrutinib-treated CLL. Study-wide context: Researchers reported about a dozen relapsed/refractory and 15 treatment-naive patients, fewer than 18 of them IGHV unmutated.

Study results and limitations: Higher clonality was seen at ibrutinib response and a return toward baseline at progression. Public clonotypes occurred uncommonly; on treatment, they contracted or remained stable. Age-matched healthy donor levels were exceeded by baseline clonality, which tracked circulating CD8+ T-cell counts.

Only in-frame clones appear in the TCRdb table, and some are missing; sequencing was by immunoSEQ multiplex PCR. Of roughly 220,000 clones detected, 65% to 80% appear once; the ten largest clones hold approximately 6.3%. The CDR3 loop spans 15 amino acids. The V gene lost 2 bases and the J gene lost 3 bases, with 8 bases spanning the gap. CDR1 is MDHEN and CDR2 is SYDVKM in the germline V gene. The V and J genes are TRBV28 and TRBJ1-6, with D hard to call. The sample in question was PBMCs, obtained after 12 months of ibrutinib treatment. This receptor was identified in a human donor with chronic lymphocytic leukemia. This chain's CDR3 is CASSLGVGYNSPLHF. For the CDR3, the DNA is TGTGCCAGCAGTTTAGGGGTGGGCTATAATTCACCCCTCCACTTT.